This entry lists 22 T cell receptor beta chains sequenced from one sample in a study of Ad26.COV2.S vaccination and SARS-CoV-2 variants. Generated by immunoSEQ multiplex PCR, the TCRdb table keeps only in-frame clones and is missing some. This sample yields about 350,000 clones, of which around 88% are seen a single time; around 5.3% belongs to the top ten. The treatment here: about 20 received Ad26.COV2.S at low or high dose, single or two shots; roughly five received placebo; per-sample allocation not given. Sampling took place 63 days after the first vaccine or placebo injection. The specimen comprised peripheral blood, sampled in a trial of Ad26.COV2.S vaccine versus placebo. The receptor set was obtained from a person aged 18 to 65 who received the Ad26.COV2.S COVID-19 vaccine or a placebo.

This chain connects TRBV28 to TRBJ2-7, with D maybe TRBD1 (8 bases). With 6 bases removed from V and 3 bases from J, the gap between germline ends came to 15 bases. CDR1 MDHEN and CDR2 SYDVKM come from the germline V gene. This CDR3 is built from 14 residues. The DNA for the CDR3 is TGTGCCAGCAGGTACAGGGGGAGGGGCTACGAGCAGTACTTC. It codes for CASRYRGRGYEQYF. The whole variable domain, filled in from reference TRBV28 and TRBJ2-7, reads DVKVTQSSRYLVKRTGEKVFLECVQDMDHENMFWYRQDPGLGLRLIYFSYDVKMKEKGDIPEGYSVSREKKERFSLILESASTNQTSMYLCASRYRGRGYEQYFGPGTRLTVT.

This chain uses TRBV19 with TRBJ1-2; D perhaps matches TRBD1 (6 bases). Trimming shortened V by 2 bases and J by 7 bases, and 17 bases separated the two germline ends. The CDR3 runs 15 residues. Germline V gene sequence: CDR1 LNHDA, CDR2 SQIVND (reference sequence). DNA of the CDR3: TGTGCCAGTAGTATAAAGGCGGGCAGGGGATCTGGCTACACCTTC. Its protein is CASSIKAGRGSGYTF.

The V gene is TRBV18, the J gene TRBJ2-7; tentative D call: TRBD1 (6 bases). The ends were cut back, 3 bases at V and 0 bases at J, with 12 bases in the middle. Germline lookup yields CDR1 KGHSH and CDR2 LQKENI. This CDR3 comprises 15 residues. CDR3 loop: CASSPKDRVSYEQYF. Written as DNA, the CDR3 is TGTGCCAGCTCACCGAAGGACAGAGTCTCCTACGAGCAGTACTTC. Full variable domain (rest looked up from reference TRBV18 and TRBJ2-7): NAGVMQNPRHLVRRRGQEARLRCSPMKGHSHVYWYRQLPEEGLKFMVYLQKENIIDESGMPKERFSAEFPKEGPSILRIQQVVRGDSAAYFCASSPKDRVSYEQYFGPGTRLTVT.

The rearrangement joins TRBV19 to TRBJ2-5; TRBD2 is a possible D gene (7 bases). Germline V gene sequence: CDR1 LNHDA, CDR2 SQIVND (reference sequence). Trimming took 2 bases from V and 2 from J, leaving 18 bases between them. The CDR3 is 17 residues long. The CDR3 DNA follows: TGTGCCAGTAGTATAAGGAGGACTAGGACAGAGCAAGAGACCCAGTACTTC. It yields the protein CASSIRRTRTEQETQYF.

This clone has only a few counts. The rearrangement uses TRBV7-9 and TRBJ1-3, with no clear D. Trimming cost V 5 bases and J 2 bases, with 16 bases left between them. The CDR3 consists of 16 residues. Germline-derived CDR1 and CDR2 are SEHNR and FQNEAQ (reference sequence). The CDR3 sequence: CASSPLAAEAGNTIYF. DNA for the CDR3: TGTGCCAGCAGCCCCCTGGCCGCGGAGGCTGGAAACACCATATATTTT.

This rearrangement joins TRBV9 to TRBJ1-1; 9 bases line up with TRBD1. Germline V lookup: CDR1 SGDLS, CDR2 YYNGEE. Trimming took 0 bases from V and 3 from J; bases not matched to a gene: 6. The CDR3 runs 16 residues. The CDR3 protein is CASSVEGTGYDTEAFF. CDR3 nucleotide sequence: TGTGCCAGCAGCGTAGAGGGGACAGGGTACGACACTGAAGCTTTCTTT.

This clone was picked up one time. The chain is built from TRBV7-8 and TRBJ2-3, with D maybe TRBD2 (6 bases). V gave up 3 bases and J gave up 0 bases, with 16 bases separating them. Per germline, CDR1 SGHVS and CDR2 FQNEAQ. The CDR3 has 17 amino acids. As DNA, the CDR3 is TGTGCCAGCAGCTTTCGGAGCGGGCGTTCTAGCACAGATACGCAGTATTTT. It codes for CASSFRSGRSSTDTQYF.

The rearrangement links TRBV10-3 to TRBJ1-3; D is uncertain. Germline V CDR1 and CDR2: ENHRY, SYGVKD. The CDR3 is 15 residues long. With 3 bases removed from V and 0 bases from J, the gap between germline ends came to 9 bases. The CDR3 DNA reads TGTGCCATCAGTGACGCGGTGCTCTCTGGAAACACCATATATTTT. Translation: CAISDAVLSGNTIYF.

The chain combines TRBV7-9 with TRBJ1-1; D is unclear. The V end lost 3 bases, the J end lost 7 bases, and 6 bases lay between the germline ends. CDR3 length: 11 residues. Germline lookup yields CDR1 SEHNR and CDR2 FQNEAQ (reference sequence). As DNA, the CDR3 is TGTGCCAGCAGCTTTTATGGTGAAGCTTTCTTT. Its protein product is CASSFYGEAFF.

The J gene is TRBJ1-2, the V gene TRBV7-2; 7 nucleotides align to TRBD1. The CDR3 sequence is 14 residues long. Germline trimming cut 5 bases from V and 4 bases from J; bases unmatched to any gene: 7. The germline V gene encodes CDR1 SGHTA and CDR2 FQGNSA. CDR3 amino acids: CASSDSGGVYGYTF. As DNA, the CDR3 is TGTGCCAGCAGCGACTCAGGGGGGGTCTATGGCTACACCTTC.

The rearrangement joins TRBV19 to TRBJ1-4; maybe TRBD1 (5 bases). The germline CDR1 and CDR2 sequences are LNHDA and SQIVND (reference sequence). This CDR3 is 13 amino acids long. V lost 5 bases, J lost 8 bases, and 12 bases lay in between. The CDR3 here is CASSGGNWEKLFF. CDR3 sequence (DNA): TGTGCCAGTAGTGGGGGGAACTGGGAAAAACTGTTTTTT.

V and J are TRBV28 and TRBJ2-1; D is ambiguous. The V end was cut by 5 bases, the J end by 4 bases, with 12 bases between. The CDR3 loop spans 14 amino acids. In germline, CDR1 is MDHEN, CDR2 SYDVKM. The CDR3 region has the DNA TGTGCCAGCAGTCCCCCCTACGATTACAATGAGCAGTTCTTC. Translation: CASSPPYDYNEQFF.

The gene calls are TRBV28 and TRBJ2-7; 10 nucleotides line up with TRBD1. In germline, CDR1 is MDHEN, CDR2 SYDVKM. The CDR3 is 16 amino acids. The trim removed 7 bases at V and 0 bases at J, leaving 9 bases unmatched. The CDR3 loop reads CASNPYDRGPSYEQYF. The DNA for the CDR3 is TGTGCCAGCAACCCCTACGACAGGGGGCCCTCCTACGAGCAGTACTTC. Combining the CDR3 with reference TRBV28 and TRBJ2-7 gives the whole variable domain DVKVTQSSRYLVKRTGEKVFLECVQDMDHENMFWYRQDPGLGLRLIYFSYDVKMKEKGDIPEGYSVSREKKERFSLILESASTNQTSMYLCASNPYDRGPSYEQYFGPGTRLTVT.

This clone was seen just once. The rearrangement uses TRBV5-6 and TRBJ2-3; weak D call: TRBD1 (5 bases). There are 16 residues in the CDR3. Germline V lookup: CDR1 SGHDT, CDR2 YYEEEE. V was cut by 0 bases and J by 4 bases, with 15 bases left in between. DNA for the CDR3: TGTGCCAGCAGCTTGGTGAGGTCCAGGGCGGCAGATACGCAGTATTTT. Its protein product is CASSLVRSRAADTQYF.

The chain uses TRBV3-1 (or the pseudogene TRBV3-2) and TRBJ2-7, with D possibly matching TRBD2 (6 bases). The CDR3 spans 15 residues. Trimming cost V 1 base and J 1 base, with 11 bases left between them. Germline V CDR1 and CDR2: LGHDT, YNNKEL (reference sequence). CDR3 in amino acids: CASSQATGESYEQYF. The CDR3 nucleotides are TGTGCCAGCAGCCAAGCGACGGGGGAGTCCTACGAGCAGTACTTC.

This chain joins TRBV27 and TRBJ1-4; 7 bases map to TRBD1. CDR1 and CDR2 from the germline V gene are MNHEY and SMNVEV (reference sequence). V was pared by 6 bases and J by 8 bases, with 0 bases of the junction left unmatched. This CDR3 has 11 amino acids. This chain's CDR3 is CASSRGEKLFF. Here the CDR3 DNA reads TGTGCCAGCAGCAGGGGGGAAAAACTGTTTTTT.

The chain employs TRBV2 and TRBJ1-1; D unresolved. V was shortened by 4 bases and J by 4 bases, with 13 bases between the two germline ends. Germline CDR1 and CDR2: SNHLY and FYNNEI. This CDR3 is built from 14 residues. CDR3 region: CASSVSFGGTEAFF. The CDR3 DNA reads TGTGCCAGCAGTGTTAGTTTCGGAGGCACTGAAGCTTTCTTT. The full variable domain, completed using reference TRBV2 and TRBJ1-1, is EPEVTQTPSHQVTQMGQEVILRCVPISNHLYFYWYRQILGQKVEFLVSFYNNEISEKSEIFDDQFSVERPDGSNFTLKIRSTKLEDSAMYFCASSVSFGGTEAFFGQGTRLTVV.

This clone was detected only once. The chain carries TRBV7-8 and TRBJ1-6; D is unclear. The germline V gene has CDR1 SGHVS and CDR2 FQNEAQ. Trimming shortened V by 5 bases and J by 4 bases, and 9 bases separated the two germline ends. The CDR3 extends over 14 amino acids. DNA for the CDR3: TGTGCCAGCAGCCGTCCCCAGTATAATTCACCCCTCCACTTT. It yields the protein CASSRPQYNSPLHF. The variable domain in full, completed from reference TRBV7-8 and TRBJ1-6, reads GAGVSQSPRYKVAKRGQDVALRCDPISGHVSLFWYQQALGQGPEFLTYFQNEAQLDKSGLPSDRFFAERPEGSVSTLKIQRTQQEDSAVYLCASSRPQYNSPLHFGNGTRLTVT.

The chain carries TRBV7-9 and TRBJ2-2; TRBD1 is a possible D gene (6 bases). V was cut by 6 bases and J by 6 bases, with 14 bases left in between. Germline assignment: CDR1 SEHNR and CDR2 FQNEAQ (reference sequence). CDR3 length: 14 amino acids. The CDR3 is CASSYAQGPGELFF. In DNA form, the CDR3 reads TGTGCCAGCAGTTATGCACAGGGCCCCGGGGAGCTGTTTTTT.

The chain uses TRBV3-1 (or the pseudogene TRBV3-2) and TRBJ1-1; a weak D match, TRBD1 (5 bases). The CDR3 has 16 residues. Per the germline V gene, CDR1 is LGHDT and CDR2 is YNNKEL (reference sequence). V gave up 1 base and J gave up 3 bases, with 15 bases separating them. CDR3 DNA: TGTGCCAGCAGCCAAGGAAAGAGGGGTCTGGACACTGAAGCTTTCTTT. This gives the protein CASSQGKRGLDTEAFF.

This chain uses TRBV19 with TRBJ1-6; D is possibly TRBD1 (6 bases). V lost 3 bases and J lost 10, with 22 bases in between. In germline, CDR1 is LNHDA, CDR2 SQIVND (reference sequence). The CDR3 runs to 17 residues. The CDR3 loop is CASSITGPGHFWSPLHF. The CDR3 DNA reads TGTGCCAGTAGTATCACGGGGCCGGGACACTTTTGGTCACCCCTCCACTTT. The full variable domain, rest sourced from reference TRBV19 and TRBJ1-6, is DGGITQSPKYLFRKEGQNVTLSCEQNLNHDAMYWYRQDPGQGLRLIYYSQIVNDFQKGDIAEGYSVSREKKESFPLTVTSAQKNPTAFYLCASSITGPGHFWSPLHFGNGTRLTVT.

Only one count was recorded for this clone. The chain is built from TRBV10-2 and TRBJ2-2; D gene ambiguous. The CDR3 runs 13 residues. Looked up from germline, CDR1 is WSHSY and CDR2 is SAAADI. The V end lost 7 bases, the J end lost 5 bases, and 11 bases lay between the germline ends. The CDR3 is CASTSFSTGELFF. CDR3 nucleotides: TGCGCCAGCACCTCGTTTTCGACCGGGGAGCTGTTTTTT.